This T cell receptor (beta chain) stems from a study of PD-1 blockade in classical Hodgkin lymphoma. The time point was: cycle 4 day 1 (C4D1), after 6 weeks of nivolumab. Every patient experienced relapse after autologous stem cell transplantation, and brentuximab vedotin exposure varied. Study-wide points: A reduction in baseline TCR diversity was reportedly seen in newly diagnosed patients relative to healthy donors.

The method was immunoSEQ multiplex PCR; TCRdb's version includes in-frame clones alone and lacks a portion of them. The table includes around 25,000 clones, roughly 90% detected once. This CDR3 spans 11 amino acids. The ends were cut back, 3 bases at V and 1 base at J, with 1 base in the middle. Per the germline V gene, CDR1 is SGHTS and CDR2 is YDEGEE. This clone appeared once. Antigen specificity is unknown. Sequences were derived from peripheral blood mononuclear cells (PBMCs), sampled before the fourth cycle of nivolumab. The V and J genes are TRBV5-8 and TRBJ2-5; D not certain. The TCR sequence derives from a human donor with classical Hodgkin lymphoma. This CDR3 is CASSSQETQYF. In nucleotides, the CDR3 is TGTGCCAGCAGCTCCCAAGAGACCCAGTACTTC. Combining the CDR3 with reference TRBV5-8 and TRBJ2-5 gives the whole variable domain EAGVTQSPTHLIKTRGQQATLRCSPISGHTSVYWYQQALGLGLQFLLWYDEGEERNRGNFPPRFSGRQFPNYSSELNVNALELEDSALYLCASSSQETQYFGPGTRLLVL.